This entry is about one T cell receptor beta chain. Its antigen is unidentified. This specimen comes from a study of shared clonotypes between healthy human individuals. Study-level results: Among donors, sharing of clonotypes was expected to be affected by sequencing depth. Generation probabilities of non-shared clonotypes were lower (relative to those shared by all four donors).

Sequenced by immunoSEQ multiplex PCR; TCRdb stores in-frame clones only, minus some. The data hold under 2,500,000 clones, with around 95% observed a single time. CDR1 and CDR2 from the germline V gene are LNHDA and SQIVND (reference sequence). This CDR3 is built from 14 residues. After removal of 4 bases from V and 4 bases from J, the junction contained 2 bases not matched to a gene. The specimen sequenced was naive CD4+ T cells sorted from blood. Subset specified: CD45RA+ positively selected. The chain carries TRBV19 and TRBJ2-2; 8 nucleotides line up with TRBD2. The sequence was collected from a man younger than 30 in good health. Written as DNA, the CDR3 is TGTGCCAGTAGTAGCGGGAGGACCACCGGGGAGCTGTTTTTT. Amino acids: CASSSGRTTGELFF.